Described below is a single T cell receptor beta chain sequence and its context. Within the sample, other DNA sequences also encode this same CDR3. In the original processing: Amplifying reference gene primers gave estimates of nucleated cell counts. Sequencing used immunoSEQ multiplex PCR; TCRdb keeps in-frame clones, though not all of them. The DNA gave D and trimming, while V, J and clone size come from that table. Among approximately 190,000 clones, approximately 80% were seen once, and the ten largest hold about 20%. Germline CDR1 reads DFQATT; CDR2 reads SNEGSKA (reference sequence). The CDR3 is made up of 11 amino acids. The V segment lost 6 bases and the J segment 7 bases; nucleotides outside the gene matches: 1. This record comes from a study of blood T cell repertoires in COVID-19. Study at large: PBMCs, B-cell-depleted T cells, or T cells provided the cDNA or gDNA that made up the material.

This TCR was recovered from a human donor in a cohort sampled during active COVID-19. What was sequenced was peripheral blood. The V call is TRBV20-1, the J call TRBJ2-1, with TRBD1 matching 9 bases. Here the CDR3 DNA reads TGCAGTGCGGGGACAGGGAATGAGCAGTTCTTC. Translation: CSAGTGNEQFF.